The rows below give T cell receptor beta chains drawn from one sample of a study of T cell changes during pregnancy in multiple sclerosis. This table comes from immunoSEQ multiplex PCR, and its TCRdb copy is limited to in-frame clones, with some not included. The table records roughly 44,000 clones, more than 75% of them present only once. Here the sequenced sample was CD8+ T cells from peripheral blood mononuclear cells, taken after pregnancy. The receptors come from a female donor in good health, enrolled as a control in a pregnancy study. Each CDR3 is given with its conserved first and last residue. D genes are given only for firm matches. Clone size is not always given. Where it is, it says once, few, many or a class for expanded clones.

V gene	clone size	J gene	D gene	CDR3 DNA	CDR3 protein
TRBV15	.	TRBJ2-5	TRBD1	TGTGCCACCAGCAGAGAGGGACAGCCCCAAGAGACCCAGTACTTC	CATSREGQPQETQYF
TRBV27	.	TRBJ1-1	.	TGTGCCAGCAGTTTATATGGGGGCTCTGAAGCTTTCTTT	CASSLYGGSEAFF
TRBV28	.	TRBJ1-2	TRBD1	TGTGCCAGCAGTTTACTACAGGGGTACGCCTATGGCTACACCTTC	CASSLLQGYAYGYTF
TRBV2	.	TRBJ1-1	.	TGTGCCAGCAGGACAGGCCAAGGAGCTTTCTTT	CASRTGQGAFF
TRBV19	.	TRBJ2-1	.	TGTGCCAGTAGTATAGGAGGTTTCAATGAGCAGTTCTTC	CASSIGGFNEQFF
TRBV4-1	.	TRBJ1-1	.	TGCGCCAGCAGCCAAGAGGGGGGAGGGTACACTGAAGCTTTCTTT	CASSQEGGGYTEAFF
TRBV11-1	.	TRBJ2-7	TRBD1	TGTGCCAGCAGCTTAGCAGGGGGCTTCATGGACGAGCAGTACTTC	CASSLAGGFMDEQYF
TRBV2	once	TRBJ1-6	TRBD1	TGTGCCAGCAAGGACAGGGGAGGTTCACCCCTCCACTTT	CASKDRGGSPLHF
TRBV7-2	.	TRBJ1-6	TRBD1	TGTGCCAGCAGCGACCGGGGACAGGGGTTAAATTCACCCCTCCACTTT	CASSDRGQGLNSPLHF
TRBV10-3	.	TRBJ2-7	.	TGTGCCATCCTTAACGAAAGAGCGGCGAGCTTCTACGAGCAGTACTTC	CAILNERAASFYEQYF
TRBV5-1	.	TRBJ1-2	.	TGCGCCAGCAGCTTGACAGGGTATCAGGTAGATGGCTACACCTTC	CASSLTGYQVDGYTF
TRBV5-4	.	TRBJ2-7	.	TGTGCCAGCAGCTTGGGCTACAGGAGCTCCTACGAGCAGTACTTC	CASSLGYRSSYEQYF
TRBV10-3	.	TRBJ2-3	TRBD2	TGTGCCATCAGTGATTTGGGGGGGACTAGCACAGATACGCAGTATTTT	CAISDLGGTSTDTQYF
TRBV27	.	TRBJ1-2	TRBD1	TGTGCCAGCAGCCCCCTGACAGGGGATGGCTACACCTTC	CASSPLTGDGYTF
TRBV7-9	.	TRBJ1-5	.	TGTGCTACAGGGATAAGCAATCAGCCCCAGCATTTT	CATGISNQPQHF
TRBV18	.	TRBJ2-7	.	TGTGCCAGCTCAAGGTCGGGGTACGAGCAGTACTTC	CASSRSGYEQYF
TRBV11-3	.	TRBJ1-1	.	TGTGCCAGCAGCTCAGGGCGGCACACTGAAGCTTTCTTT	CASSSGRHTEAFF
TRBV11-2	.	TRBJ1-1	.	TGTGCCAGCAGCCCTACGGGGAACACTGAAGCTTTCTTT	CASSPTGNTEAFF
TRBV18	.	TRBJ2-5	TRBD2	TGTGCCAGCTCATCGGGGGGGGGAAAGGAGCAGTACTTC	CASSSGGGKEQYF
TRBV30	.	TRBJ2-7	TRBD1	TGTGCCTGGAGCCCAGAACGGGACAGGTTACTTGACGAGCAGTACTTC	CAWSPERDRLLDEQYF
TRBV5-6	few	TRBJ2-7	.	TGTGCCAGCAGCTTGTATGGGACTGATTACGAGCAGTACTTC	CASSLYGTDYEQYF
TRBV2	.	TRBJ2-7	.	TGTGCCAGCAGTGAAGCGACTAGGCAATACGAGCAGTACTTC	CASSEATRQYEQYF
TRBV27	.	TRBJ2-3	TRBD2	TGTGCCAGCAACTATGCGGGGGGCGGCACAGATACGCAGTATTTT	CASNYAGGGTDTQYF
TRBV27	.	TRBJ2-1	TRBD2	TGTGCCAGCAGTTATACACTAGCGGGCGCCCACAATGAGCAGTTCTTC	CASSYTLAGAHNEQFF
TRBV7-8	.	TRBJ2-1	TRBD1	TGTGCCAGCAGCTTTTTTCCGGGACAGGGGGCCGATGAGCAGTTCTTC	CASSFFPGQGADEQFF
TRBV15	.	TRBJ2-7	.	TGTGCCACCAGCAGAGATCCACAGGGAACCTACGAGCAGTACTTC	CATSRDPQGTYEQYF
TRBV7-2	.	TRBJ2-1	.	TGTGCCAGCAGCTTCCCCTCTAGCGATGAGCAGTTCTTC	CASSFPSSDEQFF
TRBV6-4	.	TRBJ2-2	TRBD1	TGTGCCAGCAGTGCTGGGACAGCTACAACCGGGGAGCTGTTTTTT	CASSAGTATTGELFF
TRBV4-3	.	TRBJ1-1	TRBD1	TGCGCCAGCCGACCGGACAGGGGGCAAACTGAAGCTTTCTTT	CASRPDRGQTEAFF
TRBV9	.	TRBJ1-2	TRBD1	TGTGCCAGCAGCGCCCGGGACAGTGAGACCCTTAGGTATGGCTACACCTTC	CASSARDSETLRYGYTF
TRBV4-3	.	TRBJ2-7	.	TGCGCCAGCAGCCAGGCGGTCGTGGACAGAAGCTACGAGCAGTACTTC	CASSQAVVDRSYEQYF
TRBV27	.	TRBJ2-7	.	TGTGCCAGCTCTCTCCTAGGATACGAGCAGTACTTC	CASSLLGYEQYF
TRBV29-1	once	TRBJ1-4	TRBD1	TGCAGCGCCGTTGGTCCCGGGAACAGGGGGGAAGAAAAACTGTTTTTT	CSAVGPGNRGEEKLFF
TRBV9	.	TRBJ2-2	TRBD1	TGTGCCAGCAGGGCGAGGGACAGTGCTGGAACCGGGGAGCTGTTTTTT	CASRARDSAGTGELFF